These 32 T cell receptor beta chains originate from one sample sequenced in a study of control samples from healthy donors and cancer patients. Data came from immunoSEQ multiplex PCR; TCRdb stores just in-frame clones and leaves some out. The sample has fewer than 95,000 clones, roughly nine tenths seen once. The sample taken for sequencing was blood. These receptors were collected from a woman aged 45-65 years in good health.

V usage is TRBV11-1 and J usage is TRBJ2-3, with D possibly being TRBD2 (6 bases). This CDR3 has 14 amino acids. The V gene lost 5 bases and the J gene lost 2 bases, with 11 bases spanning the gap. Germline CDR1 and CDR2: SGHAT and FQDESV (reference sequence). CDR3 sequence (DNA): TGTGCCAGCAGCCCAGGGAGGTCCACAGATACGCAGTATTTT. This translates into CASSPGRSTDTQYF.

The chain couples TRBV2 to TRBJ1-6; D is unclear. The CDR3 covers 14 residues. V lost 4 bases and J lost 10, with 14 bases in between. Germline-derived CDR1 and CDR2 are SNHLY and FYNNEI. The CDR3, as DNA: TGTGCCAGCAGTGCCCGGGAAACAGTATCACCCCTCCACTTT. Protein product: CASSARETVSPLHF. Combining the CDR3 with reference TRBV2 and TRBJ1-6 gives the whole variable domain EPEVTQTPSHQVTQMGQEVILRCVPISNHLYFYWYRQILGQKVEFLVSFYNNEISEKSEIFDDQFSVERPDGSNFTLKIRSTKLEDSAMYFCASSARETVSPLHFGNGTRLTVT.

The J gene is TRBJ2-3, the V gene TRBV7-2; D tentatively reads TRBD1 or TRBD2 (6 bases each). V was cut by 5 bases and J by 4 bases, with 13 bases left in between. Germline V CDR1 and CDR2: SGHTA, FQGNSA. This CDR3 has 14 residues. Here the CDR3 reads CASSDMGGPDTQYF. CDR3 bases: TGTGCCAGCAGCGACATGGGGGGCCCAGATACGCAGTATTTT.

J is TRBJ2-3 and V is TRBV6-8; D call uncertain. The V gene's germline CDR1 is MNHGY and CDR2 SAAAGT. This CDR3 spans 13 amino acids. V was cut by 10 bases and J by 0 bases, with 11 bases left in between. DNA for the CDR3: TGTGCCACCTCGCCCGGAAGCACAGATACGCAGTATTTT. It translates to CATSPGSTDTQYF.

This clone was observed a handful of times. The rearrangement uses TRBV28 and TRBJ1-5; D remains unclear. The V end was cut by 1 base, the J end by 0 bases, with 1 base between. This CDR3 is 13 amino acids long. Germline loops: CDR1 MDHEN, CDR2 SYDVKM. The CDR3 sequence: CASSLYSNQPQHF. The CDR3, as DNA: TGTGCCAGCAGTTTATATAGCAATCAGCCCCAGCATTTT.

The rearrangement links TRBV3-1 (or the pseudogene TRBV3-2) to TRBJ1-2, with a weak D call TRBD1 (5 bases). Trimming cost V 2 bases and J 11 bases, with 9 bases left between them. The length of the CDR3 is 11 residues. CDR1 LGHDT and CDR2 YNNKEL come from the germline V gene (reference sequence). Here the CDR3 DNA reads TGTGCCAGCAGCCAATCCGGGGGTTACACCTTC. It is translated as CASSQSGGYTF.

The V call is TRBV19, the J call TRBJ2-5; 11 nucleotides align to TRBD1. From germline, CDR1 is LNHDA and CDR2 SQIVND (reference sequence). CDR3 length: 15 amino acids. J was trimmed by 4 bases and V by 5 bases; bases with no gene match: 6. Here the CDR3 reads CASSRTGGVGETQYF. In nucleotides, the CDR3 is TGTGCCAGTAGTCGGACAGGGGGCGTCGGAGAGACCCAGTACTTC.

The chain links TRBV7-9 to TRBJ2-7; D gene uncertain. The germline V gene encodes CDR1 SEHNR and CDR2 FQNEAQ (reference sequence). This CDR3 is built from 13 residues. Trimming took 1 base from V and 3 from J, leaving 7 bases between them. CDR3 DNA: TGTGCCAGCAGCTTAGGGTCTTACTACGAGCAGTACTTC. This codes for CASSLGSYYEQYF.

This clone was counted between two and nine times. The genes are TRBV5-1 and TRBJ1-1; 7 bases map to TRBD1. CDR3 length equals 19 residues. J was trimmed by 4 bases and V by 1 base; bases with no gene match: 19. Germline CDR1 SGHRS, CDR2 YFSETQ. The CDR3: CASSLRSQDRLIMSTEAFF. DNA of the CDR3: TGCGCCAGCAGCTTGCGGTCCCAGGACAGGCTCATTATGAGCACTGAAGCTTTCTTT.

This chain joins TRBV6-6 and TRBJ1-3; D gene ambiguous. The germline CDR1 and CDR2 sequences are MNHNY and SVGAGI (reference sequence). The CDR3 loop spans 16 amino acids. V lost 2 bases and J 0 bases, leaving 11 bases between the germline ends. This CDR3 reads CASSYLGTNSGNTIYF. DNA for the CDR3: TGTGCCAGCAGTTACCTCGGCACCAACTCTGGAAACACCATATATTTT.

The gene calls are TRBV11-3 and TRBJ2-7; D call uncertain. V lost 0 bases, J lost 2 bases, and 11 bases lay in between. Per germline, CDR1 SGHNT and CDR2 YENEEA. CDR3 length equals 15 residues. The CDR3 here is CASSLESGWTYEQYF. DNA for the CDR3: TGTGCCAGCAGCTTAGAATCCGGGTGGACCTACGAGCAGTACTTC.

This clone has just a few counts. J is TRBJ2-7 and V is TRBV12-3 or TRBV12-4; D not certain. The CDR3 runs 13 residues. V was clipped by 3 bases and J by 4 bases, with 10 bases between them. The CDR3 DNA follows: TGTGCCAGCAGTTTCGGGCAGTATTACGAGCAGTACTTC. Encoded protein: CASSFGQYYEQYF.

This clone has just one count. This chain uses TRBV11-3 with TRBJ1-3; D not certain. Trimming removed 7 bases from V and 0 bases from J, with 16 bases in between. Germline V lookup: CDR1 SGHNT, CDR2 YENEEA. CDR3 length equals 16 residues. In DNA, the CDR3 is TGTGCCAGCACCCGCACTGCCGGCAGCTCTGGAAACACCATATATTTT. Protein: CASTRTAGSSGNTIYF.

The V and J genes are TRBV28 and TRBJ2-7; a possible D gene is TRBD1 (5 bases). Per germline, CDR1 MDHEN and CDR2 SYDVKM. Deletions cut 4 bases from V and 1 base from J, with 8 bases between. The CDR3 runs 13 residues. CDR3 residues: CASSWTFSYEQYF. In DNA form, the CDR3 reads TGTGCCAGCAGTTGGACATTTTCCTACGAGCAGTACTTC.

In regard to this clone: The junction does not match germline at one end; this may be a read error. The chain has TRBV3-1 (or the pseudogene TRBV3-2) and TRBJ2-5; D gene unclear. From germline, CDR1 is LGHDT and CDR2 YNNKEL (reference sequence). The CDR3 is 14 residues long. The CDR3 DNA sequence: TGTGCCAGCAGCCAAGGGCGGTACCAAGGGACCCAGTACTTC. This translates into CASSQGRYQGTQYF.

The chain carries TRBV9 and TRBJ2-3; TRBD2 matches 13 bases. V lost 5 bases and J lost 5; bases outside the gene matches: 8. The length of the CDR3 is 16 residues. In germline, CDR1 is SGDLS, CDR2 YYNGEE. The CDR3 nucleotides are TGTGCCAGCAGTTCTACTAGCGGGAGGGCCCAAGATACGCAGTATTTT. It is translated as CASSSTSGRAQDTQYF.

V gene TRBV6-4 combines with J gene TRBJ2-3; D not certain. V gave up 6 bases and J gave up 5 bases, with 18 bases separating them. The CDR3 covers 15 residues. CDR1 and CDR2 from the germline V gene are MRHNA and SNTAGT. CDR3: CASSRGEVPRDTQYF. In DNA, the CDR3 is TGTGCCAGCAGCCGCGGCGAGGTGCCCCGAGATACGCAGTATTTT.

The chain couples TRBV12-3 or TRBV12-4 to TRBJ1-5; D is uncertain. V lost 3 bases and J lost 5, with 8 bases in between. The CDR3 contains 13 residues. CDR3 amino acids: CASSLERDQPQHF. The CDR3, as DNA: TGTGCCAGCAGTTTGGAGCGAGATCAGCCCCAGCATTTT.

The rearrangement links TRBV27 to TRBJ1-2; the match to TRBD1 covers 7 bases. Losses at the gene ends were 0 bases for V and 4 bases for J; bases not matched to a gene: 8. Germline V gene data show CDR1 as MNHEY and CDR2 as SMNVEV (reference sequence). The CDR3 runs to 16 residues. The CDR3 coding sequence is TGTGCCAGCAGTTTATCCGCCCTACAGGGGATCTATGGCTACACCTTC. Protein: CASSLSALQGIYGYTF.

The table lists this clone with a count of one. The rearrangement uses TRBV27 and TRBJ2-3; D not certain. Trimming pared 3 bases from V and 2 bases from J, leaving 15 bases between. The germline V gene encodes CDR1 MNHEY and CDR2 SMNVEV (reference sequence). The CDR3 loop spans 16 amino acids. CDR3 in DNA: TGTGCCAGCAGTTTCGGCCAGCGCTATGCCACAGATACGCAGTATTTT. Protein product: CASSFGQRYATDTQYF.

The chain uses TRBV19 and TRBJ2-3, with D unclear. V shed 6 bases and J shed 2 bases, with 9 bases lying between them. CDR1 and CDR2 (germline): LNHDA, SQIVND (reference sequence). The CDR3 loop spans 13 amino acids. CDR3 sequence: CASRRRPTDTQYF. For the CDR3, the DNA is TGTGCCAGTAGGCGACGACCCACAGATACGCAGTATTTT.

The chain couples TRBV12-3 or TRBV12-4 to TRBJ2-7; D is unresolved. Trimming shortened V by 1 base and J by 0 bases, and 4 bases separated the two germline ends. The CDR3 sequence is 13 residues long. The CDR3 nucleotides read TGTGCCAGCAGTTTAGGGTTCTCCTACGAGCAGTACTTC. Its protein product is CASSLGFSYEQYF.

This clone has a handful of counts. This chain's CDR3 is CASSFSGETQYF. The CDR3 DNA follows: TGTGCCAGCAGCTTCAGCGGAGAGACCCAGTACTTC. The chain couples TRBV5-4 to TRBJ2-5; D might be TRBD2 (5 bases). V was clipped by 2 bases and J by 4 bases, with 6 bases between them. Germline CDR1 is SGHNT and CDR2 is YYREEE (reference sequence). The CDR3 is made up of 12 amino acids. Combining the CDR3 with reference TRBV5-4 and TRBJ2-5 gives the whole variable domain ETGVTQSPTHLIKTRGQQVTLRCSSQSGHNTVSWYQQALGQGPQFIFQYYREEENGRGNFPPRFSGLQFPNYSSELNVNALELDDSALYLCASSFSGETQYFGPGTRLLVL.

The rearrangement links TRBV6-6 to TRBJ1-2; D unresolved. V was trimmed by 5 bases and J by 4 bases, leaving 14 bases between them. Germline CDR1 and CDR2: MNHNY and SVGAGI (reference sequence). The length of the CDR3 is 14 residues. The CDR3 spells CASSARTALYGYTF. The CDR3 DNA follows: TGTGCCAGCAGTGCGAGGACCGCACTCTATGGCTACACCTTC.

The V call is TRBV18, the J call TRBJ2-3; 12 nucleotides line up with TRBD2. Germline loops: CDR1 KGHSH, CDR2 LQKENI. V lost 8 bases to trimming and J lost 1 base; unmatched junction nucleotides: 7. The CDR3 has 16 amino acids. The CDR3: CASRTGLAGRTDTQYF. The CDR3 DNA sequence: TGTGCCAGCAGAACCGGACTAGCGGGACGCACAGATACGCAGTATTTT.

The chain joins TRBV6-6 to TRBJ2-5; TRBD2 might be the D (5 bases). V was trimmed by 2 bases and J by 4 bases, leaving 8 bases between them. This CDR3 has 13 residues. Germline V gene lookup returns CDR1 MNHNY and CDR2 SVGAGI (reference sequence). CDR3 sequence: CASSYREIETQYF. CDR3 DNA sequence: TGTGCCAGCAGTTACAGGGAGATAGAGACCCAGTACTTC.

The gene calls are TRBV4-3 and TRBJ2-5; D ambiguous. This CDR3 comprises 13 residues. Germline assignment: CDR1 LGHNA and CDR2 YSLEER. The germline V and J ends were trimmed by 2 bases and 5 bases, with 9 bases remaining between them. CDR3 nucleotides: TGCGCCAGCAGCCAAAGAGCCATGGAGACCCAGTACTTC. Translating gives CASSQRAMETQYF.

The CDR3 DNA is TGTGCCAGCAGTACGGACAGGGGGCTCTCCTCTAACTATGGCTACACCTTC. Its protein is CASSTDRGLSSNYGYTF. V and J are TRBV27 and TRBJ1-2, with TRBD1 matching over 11 bases. This CDR3 contains 17 residues. In germline, CDR1 is MNHEY, CDR2 SMNVEV (reference sequence). The V segment lost 5 bases and the J segment 0 bases; nucleotides outside the gene matches: 8.

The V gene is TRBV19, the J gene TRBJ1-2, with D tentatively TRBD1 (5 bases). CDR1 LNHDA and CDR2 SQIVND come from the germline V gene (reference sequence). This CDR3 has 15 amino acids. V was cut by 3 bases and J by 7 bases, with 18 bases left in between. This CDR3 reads CASSMSGTSMAGYTF. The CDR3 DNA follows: TGTGCCAGTAGTATGTCAGGGACGAGTATGGCTGGCTACACCTTC.

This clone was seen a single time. CDR3 residues: CASSQVIRGRAFF. CDR3 bases: TGCGCCAGCAGCCAAGTAATTAGGGGAAGGGCTTTCTTT. The V call is TRBV4-1, the J call TRBJ1-1, with a weak D call TRBD1 (5 bases). The CDR3 covers 13 residues. Germline CDR1 reads MGHRA; CDR2 reads YSYEKL. Deletions cut 1 base from V and 11 bases from J, with 14 bases between.

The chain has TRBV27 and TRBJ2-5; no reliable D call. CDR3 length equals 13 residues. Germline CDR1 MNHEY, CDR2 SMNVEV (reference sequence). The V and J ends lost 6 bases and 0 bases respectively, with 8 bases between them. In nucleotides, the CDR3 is TGTGCCAGCAGAACCTCGTACCAAGAGACCCAGTACTTC. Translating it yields CASRTSYQETQYF.

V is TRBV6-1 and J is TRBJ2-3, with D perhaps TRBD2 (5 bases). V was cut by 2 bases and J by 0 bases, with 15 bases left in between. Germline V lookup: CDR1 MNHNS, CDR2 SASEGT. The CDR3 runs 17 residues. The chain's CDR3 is CASSESALGKSTDTQYF. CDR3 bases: TGTGCCAGCAGTGAATCAGCACTAGGTAAAAGCACAGATACGCAGTATTTT.